These T cell receptor beta chains were read from a single sample in a study of blood T cell repertoires in COVID-19. Sequenced by immunoSEQ multiplex PCR; TCRdb stores in-frame clones only, minus some. Here the sample spans over 75,000 clones, 78% being singletons. Sequencing was performed on peripheral blood. Receptor source: a human donor in a cohort sampled during active COVID-19. The CDR3 runs from the conserved cysteine through the conserved F or W. The order of the fields is J gene, clone size, D gene, V gene, CDR3 length, CDR3 DNA, CDR3 protein. D genes are given only for firm matches. A clone size is listed for some rows: how often the clone was seen (once, few, many), or a class if it is expanded.

J: TRBJ2-5; size: few; D: TRBD2; V: TRBV25-1; length: 12; DNA: TGTGCCAGCAGTGAGGGACTAGCGGCTAAGTACTTC; CDR3: CASSEGLAAKYF
J: TRBJ2-2; size: -; D: -; V: TRBV6-2/TRBV6-3; length: 18; DNA: TGTGCCAGCAGTTACTTCCCCCGACGGGAACCGAACACCGGGGAGCTGTTTTTT; CDR3: CASSYFPRREPNTGELFF
J: TRBJ1-1; size: -; D: -; V: TRBV9; length: 14; DNA: TGTGCCAGCAGCGTAGTTGGGGAGTGGACTGAAGCTTTCTTT; CDR3: CASSVVGEWTEAFF
J: TRBJ2-1; size: -; D: TRBD1; V: TRBV18; length: 17; DNA: TGTGCCAGCTCACTGGGACAGGGGAGGTCGTCCTACAATGAGCAGTTCTTC; CDR3: CASSLGQGRSSYNEQFF
J: TRBJ2-7; size: -; D: TRBD2; V: TRBV24-1; length: 12; DNA: TGTGCCACCAGTGGGACTAGCTACGAGCAGTACTTC; CDR3: CATSGTSYEQYF
J: TRBJ2-6; size: -; D: -; V: TRBV5-6; length: 15; DNA: TGTGCCAGCAGCTTAGCGCCCACCGGGGCCAACGTCCTGACTTTC; CDR3: CASSLAPTGANVLTF
J: TRBJ2-1; size: -; D: TRBD1; V: TRBV7-2; length: 14; DNA: TGTGCCAGCAGCCCCGGGACAGGGTACAATGAGCAGTTCTTC; CDR3: CASSPGTGYNEQFF
J: TRBJ2-1; size: -; D: TRBD2; V: TRBV7-9; length: 15; DNA: TGTGCCAGCAGTTCGGGACTAGCGGGCCTCAATGAGCAGTTCTTC; CDR3: CASSSGLAGLNEQFF
J: TRBJ1-5; size: -; D: -; V: TRBV3-1/TRBV3-2; length: 15; DNA: TGTGCCAGCAGCCCCACAGGTAGGCACATTCAGCCCCAGCATTTT; CDR3: CASSPTGRHIQPQHF
J: TRBJ1-5; size: once; D: TRBD1; V: TRBV2; length: 15; DNA: TGTGCCAGCAGTTTGGGACAGTATAGCAATCAGCCCCAGCATTTT; CDR3: CASSLGQYSNQPQHF
J: TRBJ2-3; size: few; D: TRBD1; V: TRBV5-6; length: 18; DNA: TGTGCCAGCAGCTACCCCTCCACCGGGACAGGCATTACAGATACGCAGTATTTT; CDR3: CASSYPSTGTGITDTQYF
J: TRBJ2-7; size: -; D: TRBD1; V: TRBV6-5; length: 14; DNA: TGTGCCAGCAGTTGGGGACAGGGGTTCTACGAGCAGTACTTC; CDR3: CASSWGQGFYEQYF
J: TRBJ1-5; size: once; D: -; V: TRBV6-5; length: 11; DNA: TGTGCCAGCAGTTACTCGGAGGGGCAGCATTTT; CDR3: CASSYSEGQHF
J: TRBJ2-3; size: -; D: -; V: TRBV6-6; length: 14; DNA: TGTGCCAGCAGGTCCGGGAGTGGTTTGGATACGCAGTATTTT; CDR3: CASRSGSGLDTQYF
J: TRBJ2-3; size: once; D: -; V: TRBV30; length: 15; DNA: TGTGCCTGGAGTAAAAGGAGCGGTCGTTCAGATACGCAGTATTTT; CDR3: CAWSKRSGRSDTQYF
J: TRBJ1-1; size: once; D: -; V: TRBV27; length: 14; DNA: TGTGCCAGCAGTCCGTGGACAGCGAACACTGAAGCTTTCTTT; CDR3: CASSPWTANTEAFF
J: TRBJ2-3; size: -; D: -; V: TRBV30; length: 14; DNA: TGTGCCTGGAGTAAGGGGGCGGGGAGAGATACGCAGTATTTT; CDR3: CAWSKGAGRDTQYF
J: TRBJ1-4; size: -; D: -; V: TRBV7-9; length: 15; DNA: TGTGCCAGCAGCTTAGCGGATGGGGCGAGGGAAAAACTGTTTTTT; CDR3: CASSLADGAREKLFF
J: TRBJ2-1; size: -; D: -; V: TRBV6-5; length: 10; DNA: TGTGCCAGTACAATGAATGAGCAGTTCTTC; CDR3: CASTMNEQFF
J: TRBJ2-7; size: -; D: TRBD1; V: TRBV5-4; length: 15; DNA: TGTGCCAGCAGTCGTCCGGGACAGGGTAACTACGAGCAGTACTTC; CDR3: CASSRPGQGNYEQYF
J: TRBJ2-3; size: -; D: -; V: TRBV19; length: 17; DNA: TGTGCCAGTAGTATAGACCCCCGGAGGGGCAACACAGATACGCAGTATTTT; CDR3: CASSIDPRRGNTDTQYF
J: TRBJ2-2; size: -; D: TRBD2; V: TRBV19; length: 16; DNA: TGTGCCAGTAGTATAAGGGGTGGGCGGGAGACCGGGGAGCTGTTTTTT; CDR3: CASSIRGGRETGELFF
J: TRBJ2-7; size: -; D: TRBD2; V: TRBV6-5; length: 14; DNA: TGTGCCAGCAGTTCCGGGACTAGCGGGGTCGGGCAGTACTTC; CDR3: CASSSGTSGVGQYF
J: TRBJ1-1; size: -; D: -; V: TRBV10-1; length: 13; DNA: TGCGCCAGCAGCGTGGACACTTCGACGGAAGCTTTCTTT; CDR3: CASSVDTSTEAFF
J: TRBJ2-7; size: -; D: -; V: TRBV5-4; length: 13; DNA: TGTGCCAGCAGTACAGGGAGCTCCTACGAGCAGTACTTC; CDR3: CASSTGSSYEQYF
J: TRBJ1-5; size: -; D: TRBD1; V: TRBV6-6; length: 15; DNA: TGTGCCAGCAGTCACAGGGGCGGCGGCAATCAGCCCCAGCATTTT; CDR3: CASSHRGGGNQPQHF
J: TRBJ1-1; size: few; D: -; V: TRBV2; length: 13; DNA: TGTGCCAGCGGCTTTGCGGGAAACACTGAAGCTTTCTTT; CDR3: CASGFAGNTEAFF
J: TRBJ2-1; size: -; D: -; V: TRBV14; length: 15; DNA: TGTGCCAGCAGCCCCTCCGCCCGTCAGTACAATGAGCAGTTCTTC; CDR3: CASSPSARQYNEQFF
J: TRBJ1-2; size: -; D: TRBD1; V: TRBV4-1; length: 16; DNA: TGCGCCAGCAGCCAAGTCCCGGGACAGGGGAACTATGGCTACACCTTC; CDR3: CASSQVPGQGNYGYTF
J: TRBJ2-1; size: -; D: TRBD2; V: TRBV3-1/TRBV3-2; length: 19; DNA: TGTGCCAGCAGCCAAGGGGGACTAGCGGGGACCTTCTCCTACAATGAGCAGTTCTTC; CDR3: CASSQGGLAGTFSYNEQFF
J: TRBJ2-7; size: -; D: -; V: TRBV28; length: 15; DNA: TGTGCCAGCAGTTTATTCATGGGGCCTAGCTACGAGCAGTACTTC; CDR3: CASSLFMGPSYEQYF
J: TRBJ2-1; size: once; D: -; V: TRBV7-6; length: 13; DNA: TGTGCCAGCAGCCCGGGGACTTTCAATGAGCAGTTCTTC; CDR3: CASSPGTFNEQFF
J: TRBJ2-5; size: -; D: -; V: TRBV5-5; length: 12; DNA: TGTGCCAGCAGTGGTCAGGGGGGACCCCAGTACTTC; CDR3: CASSGQGGPQYF
J: TRBJ1-2; size: -; D: -; V: TRBV10-3; length: 17; DNA: TGTGCCATCAGTTTGGGTAACCAGCGAGATATCAACTATGGCTACACCTTC; CDR3: CAISLGNQRDINYGYTF
J: TRBJ2-2; size: -; D: TRBD2; V: TRBV5-4; length: 16; DNA: TGTGCCAGCAGCTTAGGAGCGGGGGGGAACACCGGGGAGCTGTTTTTT; CDR3: CASSLGAGGNTGELFF
J: TRBJ1-5; size: -; D: -; V: TRBV18; length: 13; DNA: TGTGCCAGCTCACCAACGCAGGAACAGCCCCAGCATTTT; CDR3: CASSPTQEQPQHF
J: TRBJ1-1; size: -; D: -; V: TRBV9; length: 14; DNA: TGTGCCAGCAGCGTGAGCGGGGAGAACACTGAAGCTTTCTTT; CDR3: CASSVSGENTEAFF
J: TRBJ1-2; size: -; D: -; V: TRBV6-5; length: 14; DNA: TGTGCCAGCAGTACCCCGGACAGTTTTGATGGCTACACCTTC; CDR3: CASSTPDSFDGYTF
J: TRBJ2-3; size: -; D: -; V: TRBV25-1; length: 16; DNA: TGTGCCAGCAGTGACCGAGGGATTCTTAGCACAGATACGCAGTATTTT; CDR3: CASSDRGILSTDTQYF
J: TRBJ1-2; size: -; D: -; V: TRBV7-2; length: 14; DNA: TGTGCCAGCAGCTTAATTGACGGGGAAGGTGGCTACACCTTC; CDR3: CASSLIDGEGGYTF
J: TRBJ1-4; size: -; D: -; V: TRBV7-9; length: 15; DNA: TGTGCCAGCAGCTTAGGACAGGCGGTAAATGAAAAACTGTTTTTT; CDR3: CASSLGQAVNEKLFF
J: TRBJ2-5; size: -; D: TRBD1; V: TRBV7-7; length: 15; DNA: TGTGCCAGCAGCCCACCAGGGACAGGGGAAGAGACCCAGTACTTC; CDR3: CASSPPGTGEETQYF
J: TRBJ2-5; size: once; D: -; V: TRBV5-1; length: 13; DNA: TGCGCCAGCAGCGAAATAGGAGAAGAGACCCAGTACTTC; CDR3: CASSEIGEETQYF
J: TRBJ1-1; size: -; D: -; V: TRBV27; length: 13; DNA: TGTGCCAGCAGTCCCGGGGGGGTCACTGAAGCTTTCTTT; CDR3: CASSPGGVTEAFF
J: TRBJ2-3; size: -; D: TRBD1; V: TRBV11-3; length: 15; DNA: TGTGCCAGCAGCTTAGGAGGGACAGTGGCGGATACGCAGTATTTT; CDR3: CASSLGGTVADTQYF
J: TRBJ1-1; size: -; D: -; V: TRBV27; length: 16; DNA: TGTGCCAGCACTCTCAACGTGGGCAAAATGAACACTGAAGCTTTCTTT; CDR3: CASTLNVGKMNTEAFF
J: TRBJ2-1; size: -; D: TRBD1; V: TRBV30; length: 15; DNA: TGTGCCTGGACTTCCGGGACAGGGGGCAGGGATGAGCAGTTCTTC; CDR3: CAWTSGTGGRDEQFF
J: TRBJ2-2; size: -; D: -; V: TRBV20-1; length: 17; DNA: TGCAGTGCCAGTCCCCAATACGGGCCCCCAGGGGCCGGGGAGCTGTTTTTT; CDR3: CSASPQYGPPGAGELFF
J: TRBJ1-6; size: few; D: TRBD1; V: TRBV27; length: 16; DNA: TGTGCCAGCTGGGGACGGGACAGCTCCTATAATTCACCCCTCCACTTT; CDR3: CASWGRDSSYNSPLHF
J: TRBJ1-5; size: -; D: -; V: TRBV28; length: 12; DNA: TGTGCCAGCAGCTTTTCCGATCAGCCCCAGCATTTT; CDR3: CASSFSDQPQHF
J: TRBJ1-2; size: -; D: TRBD1; V: TRBV30; length: 11; DNA: TGTGCCTGGAGGACAGGGGAAGGCTACACCTTC; CDR3: CAWRTGEGYTF
J: TRBJ2-3; size: -; D: -; V: TRBV24-1; length: 15; DNA: TGTGCCACCCGTCGAACAATCCCTCGAGGAGATACGCAGTATTTT; CDR3: CATRRTIPRGDTQYF
J: TRBJ2-1; size: few; D: -; V: TRBV6-5; length: 13; DNA: TGTGCCAGCAGTTACCTCGAAAGGAGTGAGCAGTTCTTC; CDR3: CASSYLERSEQFF
J: TRBJ1-1; size: -; D: -; V: TRBV11-2; length: 13; DNA: TGTGCCTCCCAGGGACATATGAACACTGAAGCTTTCTTT; CDR3: CASQGHMNTEAFF
J: TRBJ2-3; size: once; D: -; V: TRBV7-2; length: 14; DNA: TGTGCCAGCAGCTTAGGAGGTGGCTACAATACGCAGTATTTT; CDR3: CASSLGGGYNTQYF
J: TRBJ2-5; size: -; D: -; V: TRBV6-2/TRBV6-3; length: 16; DNA: TGTGCCAGCAGCCCTCGGAAAGGGGCTGGTCAAGAGACCCAGTACTTC; CDR3: CASSPRKGAGQETQYF
J: TRBJ1-2; size: once; D: -; V: TRBV23-1; length: 22; DNA: TGCGCCAGCAGTCAATCCCGCTGGCCAGGCACGCAAAAGGCCAAATCTAACTATGGCTACACCTTC; CDR3: CASSQSRWPGTQKAKSNYGYTF
J: TRBJ2-5; size: -; D: TRBD2; V: TRBV9; length: 15; DNA: TGTGCCAGCACCCACGGGTCTAGCGGGGTCGAGACCCAGTACTTC; CDR3: CASTHGSSGVETQYF
J: TRBJ1-3; size: -; D: -; V: TRBV30; length: 11; DNA: TGTGCCTGGAGTGTAGAGCACACCATATATTTT; CDR3: CAWSVEHTIYF
J: TRBJ2-1; size: -; D: -; V: TRBV24-1; length: 13; DNA: TGTGCCACCAGTGATTTCGCAGGGAACGAGCAGTTCTTC; CDR3: CATSDFAGNEQFF